This note documents a single TCR beta chain sequence. What it binds is unknown. This entry belongs to a study of vaccination effects on CD4 cells after COVID-19. Antigen-specific CD4+ T cells were expanded (with viral peptide pools) by the ViraFEST assay ahead of sequencing. When about ten days of culture had elapsed, CD4+ T cells were isolated. Prior SARS-CoV-2 infection was absent in the vaccine recipients, as shown by negative nucleocapsid antibodies. The CDR3 loop spans 16 amino acids. The germline gives CDR1 KGHSH, CDR2 LQKENI. The V segment lost 3 bases and the J segment 4 bases; nucleotides outside the gene matches: 10. The assay was immunoSEQ multiplex PCR, and TCRdb's table has in-frame clones only and misses some. There are tens of thousands of clones in the sample; under 85% occur only once, and around 2.9% lies in the top ten.

The sequence was collected from a human donor who received a COVID-19 vaccine. This rearrangement joins TRBV18 to TRBJ1-2; 8 bases map to TRBD1. The sequences come from CD4+ T cells from PBMCs cultured with HCoV-NL63 spike peptides, collected before COVID-19 vaccination. In nucleotides, the CDR3 is TGTGCCAGCTCACCGGGACAGGAGGGTCTCGCCTATGGCTACACCTTC. This gives the protein CASSPGQEGLAYGYTF.